This T cell receptor (beta chain) was documented in a study of blood T cell repertoires in COVID-19. In the study overall: Sites across the United States, Italy and Spain contributed samples from acute and convalescent COVID-19.

The protocol was immunoSEQ multiplex PCR, while the TCRdb copy is restricted to in-frame clones and leaves out a portion. The data show 110,000 to 150,000 clones, with around 79% seen just once and approximately 8% held by the top ten. After removal of 1 base from V and 2 bases from J, the junction contained 5 bases not matched to a gene. Germline CDR1 and CDR2: LNHNV and YYDKDF (reference sequence). The CDR3 length is 16 residues. The sequence was obtained from a man aged 50-60 years with active or convalescent COVID-19. Sequencing was carried out using peripheral blood. The chain employs TRBV15 and TRBJ2-1; 7 bases match TRBD2. The CDR3 loop reads CATSRGPSGTYNEQFF. Here the CDR3 DNA reads TGTGCCACCAGCAGAGGACCCAGCGGGACCTACAATGAGCAGTTCTTC. Full variable domain (rest looked up from reference TRBV15 and TRBJ2-1): DAMVIQNPRYQVTQFGKPVTLSCSQTLNHNVMYWYQQKSSQAPKLLFHYYDKDFNNEADTPDNFQSRRPNTSFCFLDIRSPGLGDTAMYLCATSRGPSGTYNEQFFGPGTRLTVL.